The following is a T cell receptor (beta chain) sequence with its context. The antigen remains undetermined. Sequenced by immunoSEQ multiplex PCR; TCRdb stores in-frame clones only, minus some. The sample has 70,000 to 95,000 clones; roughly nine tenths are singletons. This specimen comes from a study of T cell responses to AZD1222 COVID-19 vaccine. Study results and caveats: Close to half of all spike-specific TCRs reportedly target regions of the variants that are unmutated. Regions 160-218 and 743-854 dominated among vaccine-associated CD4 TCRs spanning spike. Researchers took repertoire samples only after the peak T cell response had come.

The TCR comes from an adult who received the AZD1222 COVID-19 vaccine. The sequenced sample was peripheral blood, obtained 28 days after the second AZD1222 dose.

CDR3 in DNA: TGCGCCAGCAGCCCTGACAGGGAGGGAGGCTATGGCTACACCTTC. This codes for CASSPDREGGYGYTF. The chain recombines TRBV5-1 with TRBJ1-2; 7 nucleotides align to TRBD1. Germline V gene lookup returns CDR1 SGHRS and CDR2 YFSETQ. V was clipped by 4 bases and J by 4 bases; unmatched bases: 10. This CDR3 is 15 amino acids long.